This T cell receptor beta chain was recorded in a study of T cells in Graves' hyperthyroidism and ophthalmopathy (dated by TCRdb to between 2017 and 2020). Background on the whole study: Peripheral blood was collected at initial diagnosis, before any treatment. To identify TCR V-J signatures that set the groups apart, the researchers used a discovery cohort of roughly 100 patients, made up of around 40 with Graves' ophthalmopathy and 57 with stable Graves' hyperthyroidism. Whether ophthalmopathy could be predicted prospectively was tested in an independent validation cohort made up of 18 to 20 hyperthyroidism patients plus 17 patients who later progressed to ophthalmopathy. The approximately 97 discovery patients were randomly divided into training and test sets at a 7:3 ratio. In about six Graves' hyperthyroidism patients, the study also compared T-cell repertoires from thyroid tissue with T-cell repertoires from blood. After sampling, hyperthyroidism patients received methimazole starting at 30 mg daily, and ophthalmopathy patients received high-dose intravenous methylprednisolone. TCR Vbeta CDR3 sequencing of fewer than 150 peripheral blood samples (approximately 44 ophthalmopathy, under 80 hyperthyroidism and approximately 17 progressor patients) is reported in the paper.

This clonotype was recorded many times. Its antigen is unknown. Per-base quality was not reported, and no clone a single base away is much larger than it. Ophthalmopathy patients had moderately to severely active disease, Clinical Activity Score of at least 3, NOSPECS grade of at least 4, and duration under 3 months. Exclusion was applied to patients with uncontrolled infections, other autoimmune diseases, pregnancy or lactation. Diagnoses were based on clinical symptoms, serum thyroxine and TRAb, thyroid ultrasound and orbital computed tomography. PBMCs were isolated from more than 8 ml of fresh peripheral blood by Ficoll-Paque density gradient centrifugation. Total RNA was extracted using Trizol reagent, and RNA quality was assessed on an Agilent 2100 Bioanalyzer. The full study reports these points: No statistical method was used to set the sample size in advance, and investigators knew the group allocation. In validation, the model predicted progression to ophthalmopathy a median of about 6.5 months before onset, with about 64% sensitivity and just under 75% specificity. Most expanded thyroid clonotypes (frequency above 0.001) were also detected in blood, suggesting blood repertoires may reflect thyroid immune responses. A 13 V-J signature model separated ophthalmopathy from stable hyperthyroidism, with over 85% sensitivity and 81.08% specificity in cross-validation and 80%/75% in testing.

TCR beta CDR3 regions were amplified from RNA transcripts. The TCR CDR3 was subjected to a first round of RT-PCR using the HTBI primer set and the Qiagen OneStep RT-PCR kit. Libraries were constructed in a second round of multiplex PCR, after which size selection and purification were performed. Sequencing of the libraries was done on an Illumina HiSeq2000 using paired-end 100 bp reads. On the study's bioinformatics: Raw data were processed with SOAPnuke, discarding reads with adapters, uncalled bases, mean Phred below 15, or no exact constant-primer or identifier match. High-quality paired reads were merged using COPE v1.2.5, and each unique nucleotide sequence was defined as a clonotype. MiTCR v1.1 was used to align the clonotypes against IMGT TRBV, TRBD and TRBJ reference segments. Only V-J combinations with frequency above 0.0001, covering roughly 99% of repertoires, were analysed. The TCS score was defined as the ratio of F50 (clonal expansion) to E x V (chaos), calculated using BLOSUM62-based TCRdist between CDR3 peptides within each V-J. Welch's t-statistics and random forest reduced some 510 V-J features to under 15, which were used in a naive Bayes classifier (R e1071). In TCRdb, the public reads were trimmed at Q25 with fastp and aligned with MiXCR, with productive beta chains retained. Entries are consolidated by CDR3 protein sequence, retaining the most common genes and DNA. The V and J calls follow TCRdb's processing rather than the paper's. Present in this sample are 550,000 to 600,000 distinct CDR3 sequences, approximately 15% of which were seen just once. The ten largest clones add up to about 6.6% of the sample.

The trim is 3 bases for V and 3 bases for J, with a gap of 12 bases between the germline ends. From the cysteine through the phenylalanine, the CDR3 covers 14 amino acids. Of all the DNA, just the CDR3 is kept, 42 bases in frame from base 1. Sequenced: blood. In this chain, TRBV12-3 or TRBV12-4 is recombined with TRBJ2-7; the D match is possibly TRBD1 or TRBD2, with 6 bases aligned in each. The clonotype comes from a woman aged 18-29 years with Graves' ophthalmopathy. The DNA sequence reads TGTGCCAGCAGTTTGGGCGGAGGGGGCTACGAGCAGTACTTC. This is translated as CASSLGGGGYEQYF.